These 19 T cell receptor beta chains originate from one sample sequenced in a study of T cells in Graves' hyperthyroidism and ophthalmopathy. Amplified TCR beta CDR3 regions came from RNA transcripts. Researchers ran a first-round RT-PCR on the TCR CDR3 using the HTBI primer set. TCRdb itself ran the multiplex PCR reads through MiXCR, one entry per CDR3 protein. The table lists approximately 710,000 distinct CDR3 sequences, 15% to 20% of them singletons. Sequencing was performed on blood. These TCRs come from a man aged 45 to 65 with Graves' hyperthyroidism.

Many counts were recorded for this clonotype. The rearrangement joins TRBV12-3 or TRBV12-4 to TRBJ2-1, with a possible D match to TRBD2 (5 bases). With 8 bases removed from V and 2 bases from J, the gap between germline ends came to 10 bases. There are 13 residues in the CDR3. The CDR3 DNA is TGTGCCAGCTCTAGCTCTACCTACAATGAGCAGTTCTTC. This encodes CASSSSTYNEQFF.

The CDR3 spells CASSAESGNLPGYF. The CDR3 DNA sequence: TGTGCCAGCAGTGCGGAAAGCGGGAACCTCCCCGGGTACTTC. V gene TRBV2 combines with J gene TRBJ2-5; 7 positions match TRBD2. The CDR3 totals 14 residues. Germline lookup yields CDR1 SNHLY and CDR2 FYNNEI. J was trimmed by 13 bases and V by 4 bases; bases with no gene match: 15. The variable domain in full, with the rest retrieved from reference TRBV2 and TRBJ2-5, is EPEVTQTPSHQVTQMGQEVILRCVPISNHLYFYWYRQILGQKVEFLVSFYNNEISEKSEIFDDQFSVERPDGSNFTLKIRSTKLEDSAMYFCASSAESGNLPGYFGPGTRLLVL.

This clonotype has only a few counts. The V and J genes are TRBV29-1 and TRBJ2-2; 11 bases align to TRBD1. J was trimmed by 3 bases and V by 5 bases; bases with no gene match: 8. CDR1 is SQVTM and CDR2 is ANQGSEA in the germline V gene. The CDR3 is made up of 16 amino acids. The CDR3 is CSVPEWTGGDTGELFF. The DNA of the CDR3 is TGCAGCGTTCCGGAGTGGACAGGGGGCGACACCGGGGAGCTGTTTTTT.

This clonotype was counted at least ten times. The chain combines TRBV28 with TRBJ2-5, with a weak D call TRBD1 (6 bases). CDR1 and CDR2 from the germline V gene are MDHEN and SYDVKM. The V end was cut by 2 bases, the J end by 4 bases, with 14 bases between. The CDR3 covers 15 residues. For the CDR3, the DNA is TGTGCCAGCAGTTTAATCGGCAGCAGGGGAGAGACCCAGTACTTC. This codes for CASSLIGSRGETQYF.

This clonotype has a count of ten or more. V gene TRBV28 combines with J gene TRBJ1-6, with D tentatively TRBD1 (5 bases). V dropped 1 base and J dropped 8 bases, with 9 bases sitting between them. This CDR3 spans 14 amino acids. Looked up from germline, CDR1 is MDHEN and CDR2 is SYDVKM. The CDR3 nucleotides are TGTGCCAGCAGTTTATACCAGGGTTATTCACCCCTCCACTTT. Translation: CASSLYQGYSPLHF.

This clonotype was picked up a small number of times. The chain is built from TRBV6-1 and TRBJ1-4; no reliable D call. Germline-derived CDR1 and CDR2 are MNHNS and SASEGT. The CDR3 has 15 amino acids. Trimming shortened V by 5 bases and J by 3 bases, and 13 bases separated the two germline ends. The CDR3 is CASSLVIGANEKLFF. CDR3 nucleotide sequence: TGTGCCAGCAGTCTGGTGATTGGAGCTAATGAAAAACTGTTTTTT.

This clonotype appeared a few times. V gene TRBV3-1 combines with J gene TRBJ1-2, with 10 nucleotides matching TRBD1. There are 16 residues in the CDR3. Germline assignment: CDR1 LGHDT and CDR2 YNNKEL (reference sequence). V dropped 4 bases and J dropped 5; count of bases not matched to a gene: 10. CDR3 nucleotide sequence: TGTGCCAGCAGCCGCGACGCGACAGGGGGCTGGTATGGCTACACCTTC. Its protein product is CASSRDATGGWYGYTF.

This clonotype has ten or more counts. The rearrangement uses TRBV12-3 or TRBV12-4 and TRBJ2-3; no clear D. Trimming removed 6 bases from V and 6 bases from J, with 13 bases in between. The CDR3 is 13 residues long. The CDR3 DNA follows: TGTGCCAGCAGGTTATTGGGTTTGGATACGCAGTATTTT. This sequence encodes CASRLLGLDTQYF.

This clonotype came up many times. The V gene is TRBV6-2 or TRBV6-3, the J gene TRBJ1-5; 8 bases fit TRBD1. This CDR3 is built from 18 residues. The germline CDR1 and CDR2 sequences are MNHEY and SVGEGT. V shed 0 bases, J shed 1 base, and the junction held 8 bases outside the gene matches. CDR3 sequence: CASSYSETGASSNQPQHF. The CDR3 DNA sequence: TGTGCCAGCAGTTACTCCGAGACAGGGGCATCAAGCAATCAGCCCCAGCATTTT.

The table lists this clonotype with many counts. This chain links TRBV9 with TRBJ2-7, with D hard to call. V lost 0 bases, J lost 1 base, and 8 bases lay in between. Germline values: CDR1 SGDLS, CDR2 YYNGEE. The CDR3 runs to 14 residues. CDR3 nucleotides: TGTGCCAGCAGCGTAGGGCAGTCATCCTACGAGCAGTACTTC. This translates into CASSVGQSSYEQYF.

This clonotype occurred many times. V and J are TRBV19 and TRBJ2-7, with 9 positions matching TRBD1. Germline V CDR1 and CDR2: LNHDA, SQIVND (reference sequence). This CDR3 is built from 14 residues. The trim removed 2 bases at V and 7 bases at J, leaving 6 bases unmatched. The CDR3 sequence: CASSIHRGRDEQYF. CDR3 DNA: TGTGCCAGTAGTATACACAGGGGGCGCGATGAGCAGTACTTC. Variable domain in full (rest from reference TRBV19 and TRBJ2-7): DGGITQSPKYLFRKEGQNVTLSCEQNLNHDAMYWYRQDPGQGLRLIYYSQIVNDFQKGDIAEGYSVSREKKESFPLTVTSAQKNPTAFYLCASSIHRGRDEQYFGPGTRLTVT.

At least ten counts were recorded for this clonotype. This chain links TRBV11-2 with TRBJ1-1, with D possibly TRBD1 on 6 matching bases. The ends were cut back, 1 base at V and 4 bases at J, with 13 bases in the middle. CDR1 SGHAT and CDR2 FQNNGV come from the germline V gene. The CDR3 runs 15 residues. The CDR3 region is CASSLARGGGTEAFF. In nucleotides, the CDR3 is TGTGCCAGCAGCTTAGCTCGGGGGGGCGGCACTGAAGCTTTCTTT.

This clonotype has a count of ten or more. The chain couples TRBV12-3 or TRBV12-4 to TRBJ2-1; D is ambiguous. The germline V and J ends were trimmed by 8 bases and 0 bases, with 14 bases remaining between them. This CDR3 has 15 residues. The CDR3: CASRLTGYSYNEQFF. The CDR3 DNA sequence: TGTGCCAGCCGACTTACCGGGTACTCCTACAATGAGCAGTTCTTC.

In this sample, this clonotype turned up many times. The V gene is TRBV5-1, the J gene TRBJ2-7; D is unresolved. V dropped 2 bases and J dropped 6 bases, with 15 bases sitting between them. Germline V lookup: CDR1 SGHRS, CDR2 YFSETQ. The CDR3 loop spans 14 amino acids. The CDR3 sequence is CASSLGPEASEQYF. The CDR3, as DNA: TGCGCCAGCAGCTTAGGCCCCGAGGCCTCCGAGCAGTACTTC.

The chain links TRBV7-9 to TRBJ2-3; TRBD1 aligns across 7 bases. This CDR3 spans 15 amino acids. The germline V gene encodes CDR1 SEHNR and CDR2 FQNEAQ (reference sequence). J lost 1 base, V lost 5 bases, and 6 bases had no gene match. Here the CDR3 DNA reads TGTGCCAGCAGCCCCGAAGGACAGGGCACAGATACGCAGTATTTT. It is translated as CASSPEGQGTDTQYF.

This clonotype turned up a few times. This chain joins TRBV7-9 and TRBJ2-7; 12 nucleotides line up with TRBD1. The ends lost 5 bases at V and 6 bases at J; junction bases unmatched: 11. The CDR3 consists of 16 residues. From germline, CDR1 is SEHNR and CDR2 FQNEAQ (reference sequence). The CDR3 loop is CASSPTPGTGGGEQYF. CDR3 DNA: TGTGCCAGCAGCCCGACACCTGGGACAGGGGGCGGCGAGCAGTACTTC. The full variable domain, with the rest looked up from reference TRBV7-9 and TRBJ2-7, is DTGVSQNPRHKITKRGQNVTFRCDPISEHNRLYWYRQTLGQGPEFLTYFQNEAQLEKSRLLSDRFSAERPKGSFSTLEIQRTEQGDSAMYLCASSPTPGTGGGEQYFGPGTRLTVT.

This clonotype was detected a few times. The chain combines TRBV7-9 with TRBJ2-7; 12 bases match TRBD2. The CDR3 length is 16 residues. Germline lookup yields CDR1 SEHNR and CDR2 FQNEAQ (reference sequence). V lost 1 base to trimming and J lost 3 bases; unmatched junction nucleotides: 4. CDR3 DNA: TGTGCCAGCAGCTTAGAACTAGCGGGAGGAATCTACGAGCAGTACTTC. This codes for CASSLELAGGIYEQYF.

The table lists this clonotype with many counts. The J gene is TRBJ2-3, the V gene TRBV6-5, with D tentatively TRBD1 (6 bases). The CDR3 spans 14 residues. Germline V gene data show CDR1 as MNHEY and CDR2 as SVGAGI. V was cut by 2 bases and J by 5 bases, with 11 bases left in between. CDR3 in DNA: TGTGCCAGCAGTTACGTGGACAGTGGAGATACGCAGTATTTT. Its translation: CASSYVDSGDTQYF.

This clonotype has a handful of counts. V gene TRBV20-1 combines with J gene TRBJ2-7; D is unclear. Trimming took off 3 bases at V and 5 bases at J, with 11 bases between the two ends. The CDR3 sequence is 12 residues long. CDR1 is DFQATT, CDR2 SNEGSKA, per germline (reference sequence). The CDR3 reads CSASTGSNEQYF. CDR3 bases: TGCAGTGCTAGTACGGGTTCCAACGAGCAGTACTTC.